There are a few counts of the clone carrying this T cell receptor (beta chain). Its antigen is unidentified. The entry originates in a study of identical twins. The study's findings and limits: While abundant cord blood beta clonotypes carried fewer insertions, memory repertoires showed no such pattern.

One entry per CDR3 protein results from TCRdb running MiXCR on the 5' RACE reads. The profile covers about 920,000 distinct CDR3 sequences, with about 12% appearing a single time and around 1.6% taken by the ten largest. The V end was cut by 2 bases, the J end by 2 bases, with 9 bases between. The CDR3 extends over 14 amino acids. Germline assignment: CDR1 LGHNT and CDR2 FRNRAP. These sequences were also reported in another study, on yellow fever vaccine responses in identical twins.

The rearrangement links TRBV12-5 to TRBJ1-1; D ambiguous. The TCR was taken from a woman younger than 35 in good health. Sequencing was done on a sample of PBMCs. The CDR3 nucleotides read TGTGCTAGTGGTTTGTCCGGCGGTAACACTGAAGCTTTCTTT. Residues: CASGLSGGNTEAFF. The full variable domain, its missing parts supplied by reference TRBV12-5 and TRBJ1-1, is DARVTQTPRHKVTEMGQEVTMRCQPILGHNTVFWYRQTMMQGLELLAYFRNRAPLDDSGMPKDRFSAEMPDATLATLKIQPSEPRDSAVYFCASGLSGGNTEAFFGQGTRLTVV.